This T cell receptor beta chain derives from a study of identical twins (dated by TCRdb to 2016 to 2018). Broadly, across the study: To test whether fetal clonotypes persist, this study deep-sequenced TCR alpha and beta repertoires from monozygotic twins, from unrelated adults of various ages, and from cord blood. To rule out contamination, replicate twin experiments were performed at different times with different library preparation protocols.

This clonotype came up many times. Its antigen remains unidentified. Base-call qualities are not available, and no considerably larger clone is one nucleotide away. Library preparation used 5' RACE. Instrument used: Illumina HiSeq 2000. Template switching added a universal primer binding site, and the final cDNA carried a unique molecular identifier that allowed TCR cDNA molecules to be counted accurately. Specific primers in the conserved constant-segment region were used to synthesize first-strand cDNA for the TCR alpha and beta chains. To control for contamination, every cDNA library carried two barcodes: a SMART-Mk sample barcode plus Illumina barcodes. TruSeq adapter sequences and Illumina sample barcodes were added in two successive PCR steps. The TCR alpha and beta cDNA libraries were sequenced on the Illumina HiSeq platform using custom primers. The original pipeline was this. MiGEC was used to process raw reads and extract unique molecular identifiers, and MiXCR was used to find CDR3 positions. For each individual, recombination models were inferred using an EM algorithm with the repgenHMM and IGoR tools. Shared clonotype analysis was performed with the tcR package in R, normalizing sharing by the product of cloneset sizes. To study raw recombination free of thymic and clonal selection effects, out-of-frame nonproductive sequences were analyzed. TCRdb reprocessed the public reads (quality trimming at Q25 with fastp, clone calling with MiXCR) and kept in-frame beta chains. Each record represents a unique CDR3 protein, reported with the most common genes and DNA among its rows. These V and J calls originate from TCRdb's pipeline instead of the authors' own analysis. The sample table shows about 340,000 distinct CDR3 sequences, and over 9% are seen once. The ten largest clones take up approximately 7.6% of the sample.

The CDR1 and CDR2 encoded by the germline V gene are ENHRY and SYGVKD. V is cut by 0 bases and J by 2 bases, and the space between the germline ends is 24 bases. The CDR3 starts with the cysteine, ends with the phenylalanine, and has 20 residues. Left in the record is the CDR3 DNA by itself, 60 bases read in frame from the first base. Only healthy Caucasian donors were included. The twin cohort consisted of three pairs of female monozygotic twins, all aged roughly 18 to 29 years. CD4+ and CD8+ T cell populations were isolated with positive isolation kits from Invitrogen. Broader findings and caveats from the paper: Recombination models systematically underestimated out-of-frame TCR alpha sharing in monozygotic twins but agreed with sharing between unrelated individuals. The excess sharing between twins in beta out-of-frame sequences was weaker because fewer shared sequences reduced the signal-to-noise ratio. Conclusions relied on cross-sectional statistical analysis, since the same donors could not be followed over many years. Zero-insertion analyses could be partly confounded by invariant T cells such as MAIT and iNKT, although diverse VJ usage argued against such confounding for most clonotypes. Compared with coincidental sharing between unrelated individuals, out-of-frame TCR alpha sequences shared between twins had an excess of sequences with low generation probability. Fewer insertions were carried by abundant cord blood beta clonotypes; a weaker similar trend was observed in young adult naive repertoires, while no such trend was observed in memory repertoires.

This sample was shared with a second study, whose subject was yellow fever vaccine responses in identical twins. From the second report: The authors reported that the T cell response to vaccination in identical twins appeared partly convergent and partly personalized. The study precisely tracked vaccine-responding T cell clones in identical twins.

The chain is made from TRBV10-3 and TRBJ2-3; the D gene may be TRBD1 or TRBD2, since each aligns over 5 bases. The source of this sequence is a woman in her late teens or twenties in good health. The sequenced sample was CD8+ T cells sorted from blood. The DNA sequence reads TGTGCCATCAGTGAGTCGGAAACAACAACCGGGACGGAATACACAGATACGCAGTATTTT. The encoded protein is CAISESETTTGTEYTDTQYF.